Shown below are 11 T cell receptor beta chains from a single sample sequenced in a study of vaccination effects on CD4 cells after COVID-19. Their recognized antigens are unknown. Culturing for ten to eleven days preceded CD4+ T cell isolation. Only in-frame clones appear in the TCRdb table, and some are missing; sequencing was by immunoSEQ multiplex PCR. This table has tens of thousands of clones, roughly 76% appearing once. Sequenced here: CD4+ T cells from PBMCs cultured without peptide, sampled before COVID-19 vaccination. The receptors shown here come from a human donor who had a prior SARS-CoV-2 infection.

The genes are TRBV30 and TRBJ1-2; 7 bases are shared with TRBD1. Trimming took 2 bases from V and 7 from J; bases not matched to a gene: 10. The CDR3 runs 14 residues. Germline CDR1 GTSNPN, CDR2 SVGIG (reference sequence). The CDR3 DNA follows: TGTGCCTGGAGTAAAGGGACAGTTTCCTTTGGCTACACCTTC. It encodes CAWSKGTVSFGYTF.

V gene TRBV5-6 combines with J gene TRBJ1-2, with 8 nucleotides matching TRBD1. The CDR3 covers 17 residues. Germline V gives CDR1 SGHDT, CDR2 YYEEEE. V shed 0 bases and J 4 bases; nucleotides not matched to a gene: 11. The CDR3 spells CASSLVDRVNFVYGYTF. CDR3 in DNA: TGTGCCAGCAGCTTGGTGGACAGGGTGAACTTTGTCTATGGCTACACCTTC.

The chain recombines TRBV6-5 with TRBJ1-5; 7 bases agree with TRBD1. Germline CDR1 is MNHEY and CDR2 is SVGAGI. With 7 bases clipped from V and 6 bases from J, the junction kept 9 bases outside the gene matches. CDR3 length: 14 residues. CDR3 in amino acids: CASTPAGGGQPQHF. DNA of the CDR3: TGTGCCAGCACCCCAGCAGGGGGGGGTCAGCCCCAGCATTTT.

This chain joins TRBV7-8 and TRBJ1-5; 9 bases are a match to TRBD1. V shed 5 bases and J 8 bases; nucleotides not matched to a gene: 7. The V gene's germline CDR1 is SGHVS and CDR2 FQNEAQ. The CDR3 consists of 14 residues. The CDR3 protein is CASSLRDRVKPQHF. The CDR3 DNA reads TGTGCCAGCAGCCTACGGGACAGGGTGAAGCCCCAGCATTTT.

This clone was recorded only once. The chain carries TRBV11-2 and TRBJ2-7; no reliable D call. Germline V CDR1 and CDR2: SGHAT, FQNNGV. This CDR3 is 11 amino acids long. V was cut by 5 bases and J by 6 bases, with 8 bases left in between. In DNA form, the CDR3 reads TGTGCCAGCAGCCCCCAGCTCGAGCAGTACTTC. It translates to CASSPQLEQYF.

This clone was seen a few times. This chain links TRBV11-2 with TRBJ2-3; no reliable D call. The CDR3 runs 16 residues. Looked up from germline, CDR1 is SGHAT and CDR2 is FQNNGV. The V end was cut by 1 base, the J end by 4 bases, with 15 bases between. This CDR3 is CASSLGALTSPDTQYF. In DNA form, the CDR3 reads TGTGCCAGCAGCTTAGGGGCCCTCACGTCCCCAGATACGCAGTATTTT.

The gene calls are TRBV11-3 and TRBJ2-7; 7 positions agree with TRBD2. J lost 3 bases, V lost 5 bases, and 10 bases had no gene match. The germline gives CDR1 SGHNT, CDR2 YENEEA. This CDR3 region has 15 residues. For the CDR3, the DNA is TGTGCCAGCAGCCCCGGGGGGAGTCAGGTCTACGAGCAGTACTTC. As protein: CASSPGGSQVYEQYF.

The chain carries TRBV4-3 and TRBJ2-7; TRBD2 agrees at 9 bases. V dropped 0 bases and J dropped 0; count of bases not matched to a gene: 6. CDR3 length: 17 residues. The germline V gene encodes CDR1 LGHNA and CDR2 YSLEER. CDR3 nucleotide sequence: TGCGCCAGCAGCCAAGAATTTGTTAGCGGGAGCTCCTACGAGCAGTACTTC. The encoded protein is CASSQEFVSGSSYEQYF.

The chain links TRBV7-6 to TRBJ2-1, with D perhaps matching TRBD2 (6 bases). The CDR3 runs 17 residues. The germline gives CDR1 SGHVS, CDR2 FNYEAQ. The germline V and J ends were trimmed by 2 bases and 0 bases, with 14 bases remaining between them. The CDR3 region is CASSLSAGPFSYNEQFF. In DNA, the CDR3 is TGTGCCAGCAGCTTATCAGCGGGCCCATTCTCCTACAATGAGCAGTTCTTC.

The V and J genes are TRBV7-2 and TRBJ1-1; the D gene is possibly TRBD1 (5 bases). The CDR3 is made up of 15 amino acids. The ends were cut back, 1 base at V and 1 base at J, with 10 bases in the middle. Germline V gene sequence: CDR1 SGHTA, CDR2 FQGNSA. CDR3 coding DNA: TGTGCCAGCAGCTTAGTTGGGGCAGGGAACACTGAAGCTTTCTTT. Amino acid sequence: CASSLVGAGNTEAFF.

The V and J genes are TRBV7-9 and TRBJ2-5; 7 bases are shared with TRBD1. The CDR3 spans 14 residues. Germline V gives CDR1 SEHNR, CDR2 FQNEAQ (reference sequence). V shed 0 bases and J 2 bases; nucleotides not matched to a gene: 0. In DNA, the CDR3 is TGTGCCAGCAGCTTAGCGGGACAGCAAGAGACCCAGTACTTC. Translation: CASSLAGQQETQYF.